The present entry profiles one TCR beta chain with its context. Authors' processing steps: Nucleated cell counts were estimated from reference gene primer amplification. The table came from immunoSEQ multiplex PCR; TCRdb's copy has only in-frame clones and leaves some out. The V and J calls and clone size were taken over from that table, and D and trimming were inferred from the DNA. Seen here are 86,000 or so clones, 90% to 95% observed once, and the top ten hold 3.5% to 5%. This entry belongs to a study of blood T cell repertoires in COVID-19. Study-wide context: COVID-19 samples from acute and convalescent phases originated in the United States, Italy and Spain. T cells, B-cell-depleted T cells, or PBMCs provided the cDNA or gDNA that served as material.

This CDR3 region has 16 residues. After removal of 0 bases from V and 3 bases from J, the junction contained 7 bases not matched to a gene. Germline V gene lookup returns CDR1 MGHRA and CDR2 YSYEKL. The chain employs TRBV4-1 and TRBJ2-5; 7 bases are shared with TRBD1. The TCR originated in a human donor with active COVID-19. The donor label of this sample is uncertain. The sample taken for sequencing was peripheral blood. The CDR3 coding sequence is TGCGCCAGCAGCCAAGATGGGACCGGGACAGAAGAGACCCAGTACTTC. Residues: CASSQDGTGTEETQYF.